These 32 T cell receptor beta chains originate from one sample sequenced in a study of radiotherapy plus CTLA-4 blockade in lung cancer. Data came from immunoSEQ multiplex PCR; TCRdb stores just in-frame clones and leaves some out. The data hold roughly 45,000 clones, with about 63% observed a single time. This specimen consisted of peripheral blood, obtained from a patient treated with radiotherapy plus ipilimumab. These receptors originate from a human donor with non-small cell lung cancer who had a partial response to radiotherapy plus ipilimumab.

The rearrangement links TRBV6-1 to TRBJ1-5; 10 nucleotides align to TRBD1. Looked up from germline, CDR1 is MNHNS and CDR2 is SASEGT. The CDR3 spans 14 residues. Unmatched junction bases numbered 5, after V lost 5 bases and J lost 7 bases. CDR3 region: CASSWTGGLQPQHF. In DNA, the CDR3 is TGTGCCAGCAGTTGGACAGGGGGTTTACAGCCCCAGCATTTT.

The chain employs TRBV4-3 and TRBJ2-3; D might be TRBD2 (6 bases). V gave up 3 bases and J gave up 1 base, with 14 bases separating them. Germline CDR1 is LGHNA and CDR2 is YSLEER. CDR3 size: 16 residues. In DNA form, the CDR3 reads TGCGCCAGCAGCCAGGAGGGAAGGTCGGGCACAGATACGCAGTATTTT. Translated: CASSQEGRSGTDTQYF.

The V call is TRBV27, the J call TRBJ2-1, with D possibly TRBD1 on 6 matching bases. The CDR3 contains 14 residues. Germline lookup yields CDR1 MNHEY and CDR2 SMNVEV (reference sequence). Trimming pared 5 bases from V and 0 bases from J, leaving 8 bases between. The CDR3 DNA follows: TGTGCCAGCAGTAAACAGGGCTCCTACAATGAGCAGTTCTTC. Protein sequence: CASSKQGSYNEQFF.

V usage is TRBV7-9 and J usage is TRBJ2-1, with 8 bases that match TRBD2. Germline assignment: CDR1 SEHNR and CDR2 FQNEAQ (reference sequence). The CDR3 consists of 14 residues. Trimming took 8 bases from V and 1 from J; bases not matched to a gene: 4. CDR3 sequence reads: CASREGGSYNEQFF. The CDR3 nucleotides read TGTGCCAGCCGGGAGGGAGGTTCCTACAATGAGCAGTTCTTC.

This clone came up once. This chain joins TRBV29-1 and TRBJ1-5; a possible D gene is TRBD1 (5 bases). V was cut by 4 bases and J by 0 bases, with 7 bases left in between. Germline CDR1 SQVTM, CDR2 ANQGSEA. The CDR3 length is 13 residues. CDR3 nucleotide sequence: TGCAGCGTTGGAGACAGTAGCAATCAGCCCCAGCATTTT. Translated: CSVGDSSNQPQHF. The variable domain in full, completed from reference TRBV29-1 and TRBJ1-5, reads SAVISQKPSRDICQRGTSLTIQCQVDSQVTMMFWYRQQPGQSLTLIATANQGSEATYESGFVIDKFPISRPNLTFSTLTVSNMSPEDSSIYLCSVGDSSNQPQHFGDGTRLSIL.

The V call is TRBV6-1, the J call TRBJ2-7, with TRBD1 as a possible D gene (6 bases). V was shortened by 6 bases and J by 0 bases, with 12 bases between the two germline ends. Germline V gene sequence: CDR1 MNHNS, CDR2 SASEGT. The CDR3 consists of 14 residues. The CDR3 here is CASSGQFPSYEQYF. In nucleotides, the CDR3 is TGTGCCAGCAGCGGACAGTTTCCCTCCTACGAGCAGTACTTC.

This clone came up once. CDR3 in amino acids: CSVGGPGGTF. DNA for the CDR3: TGCAGCGTTGGGGGCCCCGGGGGAACCTTC. V is TRBV29-1 and J is TRBJ1-2; TRBD1 is a possible D gene (5 bases). This CDR3 has 10 amino acids. In germline, CDR1 is SQVTM, CDR2 ANQGSEA. Deletions cut 4 bases from V and 14 bases from J, with 14 bases between.

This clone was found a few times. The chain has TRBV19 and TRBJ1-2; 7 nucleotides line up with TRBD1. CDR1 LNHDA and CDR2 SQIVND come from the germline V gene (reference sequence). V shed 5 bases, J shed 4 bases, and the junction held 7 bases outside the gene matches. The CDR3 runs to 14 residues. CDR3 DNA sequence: TGTGCCAGTAGTGCTTCGACAGGGACCTATGGCTACACCTTC. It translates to CASSASTGTYGYTF.

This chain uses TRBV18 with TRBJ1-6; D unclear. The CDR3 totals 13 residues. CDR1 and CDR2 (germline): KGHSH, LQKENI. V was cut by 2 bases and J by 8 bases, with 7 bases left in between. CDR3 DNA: TGTGCCAGCTCACCATCGGAGGATTCACCCCTCCACTTT. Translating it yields CASSPSEDSPLHF.

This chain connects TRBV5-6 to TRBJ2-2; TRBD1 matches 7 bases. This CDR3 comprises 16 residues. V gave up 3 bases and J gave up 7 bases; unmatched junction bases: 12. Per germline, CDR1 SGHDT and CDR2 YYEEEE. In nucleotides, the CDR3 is TGTGCCAGCAGCTGGTTAAAGGGGGCTGGGGACGGGGAGCTGTTTTTT. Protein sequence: CASSWLKGAGDGELFF.

CDR3 DNA: TGTGCCAGCAGTCGGGCGGGTTTACAGGGGCCCAATCAGCCCCAGCATTTT. As protein: CASSRAGLQGPNQPQHF. The chain employs TRBV27 and TRBJ1-5; 7 positions agree with TRBD1. Germline CDR1 reads MNHEY; CDR2 reads SMNVEV (reference sequence). V shed 5 bases and J 3 bases; nucleotides not matched to a gene: 13. The CDR3 sequence is 17 residues long.

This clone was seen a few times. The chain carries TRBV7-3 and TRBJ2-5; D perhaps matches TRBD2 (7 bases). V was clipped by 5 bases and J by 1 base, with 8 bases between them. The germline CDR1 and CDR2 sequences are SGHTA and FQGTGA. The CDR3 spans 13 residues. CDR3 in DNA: TGTGCCAGCAGCCGGGGGGCCCAAGAGACCCAGTACTTC. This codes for CASSRGAQETQYF.

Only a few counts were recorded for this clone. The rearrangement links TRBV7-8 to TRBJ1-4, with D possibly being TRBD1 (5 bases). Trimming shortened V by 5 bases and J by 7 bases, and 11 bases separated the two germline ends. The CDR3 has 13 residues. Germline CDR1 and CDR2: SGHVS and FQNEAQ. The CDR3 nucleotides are TGTGCCAGCAGCCCAGGGTACTCTGAAAAACTGTTTTTT. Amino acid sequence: CASSPGYSEKLFF.

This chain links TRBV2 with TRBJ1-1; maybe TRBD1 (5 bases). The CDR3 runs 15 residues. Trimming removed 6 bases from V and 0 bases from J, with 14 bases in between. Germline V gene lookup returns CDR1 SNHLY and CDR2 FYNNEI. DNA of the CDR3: TGTGCCAGCAGGGGGGGTCTGTTGGTGAACACTGAAGCTTTCTTT. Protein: CASRGGLLVNTEAFF. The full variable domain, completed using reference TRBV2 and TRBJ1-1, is EPEVTQTPSHQVTQMGQEVILRCVPISNHLYFYWYRQILGQKVEFLVSFYNNEISEKSEIFDDQFSVERPDGSNFTLKIRSTKLEDSAMYFCASRGGLLVNTEAFFGQGTRLTVV.

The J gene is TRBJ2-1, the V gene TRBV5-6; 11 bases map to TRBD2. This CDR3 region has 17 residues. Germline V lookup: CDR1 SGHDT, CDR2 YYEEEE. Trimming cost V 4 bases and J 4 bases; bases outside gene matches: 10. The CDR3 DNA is TGTGCCAGCAGCCACCTAGCGGGGGGTACCTATTACAATGAGCAGTTCTTC. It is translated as CASSHLAGGTYYNEQFF.

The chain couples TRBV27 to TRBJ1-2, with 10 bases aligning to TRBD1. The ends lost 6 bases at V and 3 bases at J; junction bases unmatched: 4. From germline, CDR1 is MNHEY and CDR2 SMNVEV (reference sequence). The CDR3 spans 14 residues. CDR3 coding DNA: TGTGCCAGCAGACGGGACAGGGGCGACTATGGCTACACCTTC. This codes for CASRRDRGDYGYTF.

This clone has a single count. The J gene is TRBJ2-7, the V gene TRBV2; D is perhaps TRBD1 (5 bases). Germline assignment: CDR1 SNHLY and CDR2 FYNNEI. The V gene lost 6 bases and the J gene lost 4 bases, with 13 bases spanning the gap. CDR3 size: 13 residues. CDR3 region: CASRQGPLYEQYF. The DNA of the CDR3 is TGTGCCAGCAGGCAGGGCCCCCTTTACGAGCAGTACTTC.

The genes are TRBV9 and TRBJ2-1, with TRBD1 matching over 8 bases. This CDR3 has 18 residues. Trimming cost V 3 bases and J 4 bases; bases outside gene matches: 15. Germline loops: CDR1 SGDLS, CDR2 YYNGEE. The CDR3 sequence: CASSGRRGQGGFYNEQFF. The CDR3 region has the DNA TGTGCCAGCAGCGGGAGGAGAGGACAGGGTGGTTTTTACAATGAGCAGTTCTTC.

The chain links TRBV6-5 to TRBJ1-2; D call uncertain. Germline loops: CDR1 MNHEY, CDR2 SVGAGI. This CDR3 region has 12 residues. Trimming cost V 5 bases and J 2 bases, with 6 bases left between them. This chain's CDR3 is CASSEGNYGYTF. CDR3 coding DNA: TGTGCCAGCAGTGAGGGAAACTATGGCTACACCTTC.

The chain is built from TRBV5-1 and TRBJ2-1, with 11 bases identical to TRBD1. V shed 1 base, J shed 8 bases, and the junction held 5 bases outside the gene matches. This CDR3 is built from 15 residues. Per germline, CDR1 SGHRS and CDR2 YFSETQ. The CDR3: CASSLLGTGGYEQFF. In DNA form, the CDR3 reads TGCGCCAGCAGCTTGCTCGGGACAGGGGGGTATGAGCAGTTCTTC.

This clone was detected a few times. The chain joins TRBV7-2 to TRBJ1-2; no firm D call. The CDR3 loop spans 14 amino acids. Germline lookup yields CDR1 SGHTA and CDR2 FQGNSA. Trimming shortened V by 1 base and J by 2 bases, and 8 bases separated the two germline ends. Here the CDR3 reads CASSLDGFNYGYTF. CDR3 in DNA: TGTGCCAGCAGCTTAGACGGTTTCAACTATGGCTACACCTTC.

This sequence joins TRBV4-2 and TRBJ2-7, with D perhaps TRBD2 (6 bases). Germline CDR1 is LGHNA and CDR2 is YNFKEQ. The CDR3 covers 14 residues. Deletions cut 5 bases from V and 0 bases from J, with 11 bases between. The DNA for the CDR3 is TGTGCCAGCAGCTTGGGAGGTAGCTCCTACGAGCAGTACTTC. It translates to CASSLGGSSYEQYF.

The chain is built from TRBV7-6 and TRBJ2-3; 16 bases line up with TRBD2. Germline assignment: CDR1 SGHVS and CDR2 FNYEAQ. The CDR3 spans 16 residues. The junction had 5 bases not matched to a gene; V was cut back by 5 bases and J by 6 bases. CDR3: CASSPTGLAGGDTQYF. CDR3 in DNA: TGTGCCAGCAGCCCAACGGGACTAGCGGGAGGGGATACGCAGTATTTT.

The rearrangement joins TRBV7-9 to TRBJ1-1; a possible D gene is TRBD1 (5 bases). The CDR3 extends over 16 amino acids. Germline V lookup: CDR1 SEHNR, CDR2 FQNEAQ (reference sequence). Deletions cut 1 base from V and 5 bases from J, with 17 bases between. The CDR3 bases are TGTGCCAGCAGCTTAGGGGGCGGGGGGGAGAGAACTGAAGCTTTCTTT. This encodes CASSLGGGGERTEAFF.

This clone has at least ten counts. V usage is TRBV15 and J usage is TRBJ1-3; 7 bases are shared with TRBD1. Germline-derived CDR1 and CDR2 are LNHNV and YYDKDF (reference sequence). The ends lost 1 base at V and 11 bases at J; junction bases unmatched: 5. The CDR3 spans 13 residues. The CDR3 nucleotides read TGTGCCACCAGCAGAGCCACAGGGGAGGCCATATATTTT. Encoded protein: CATSRATGEAIYF.

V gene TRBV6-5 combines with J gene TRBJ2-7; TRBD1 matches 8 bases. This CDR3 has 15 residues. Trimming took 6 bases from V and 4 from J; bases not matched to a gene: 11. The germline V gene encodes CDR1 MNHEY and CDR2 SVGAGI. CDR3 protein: CASRPPAGGLYEQYF. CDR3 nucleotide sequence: TGTGCCAGCAGGCCGCCGGCAGGGGGCTTATACGAGCAGTACTTC.

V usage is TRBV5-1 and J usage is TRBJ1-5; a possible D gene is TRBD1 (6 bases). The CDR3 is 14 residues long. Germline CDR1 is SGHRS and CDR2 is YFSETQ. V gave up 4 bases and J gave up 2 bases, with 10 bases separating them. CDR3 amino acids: CASSPGQRNQPQHF. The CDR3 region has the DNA TGCGCCAGCAGCCCCGGACAGCGCAATCAGCCCCAGCATTTT.

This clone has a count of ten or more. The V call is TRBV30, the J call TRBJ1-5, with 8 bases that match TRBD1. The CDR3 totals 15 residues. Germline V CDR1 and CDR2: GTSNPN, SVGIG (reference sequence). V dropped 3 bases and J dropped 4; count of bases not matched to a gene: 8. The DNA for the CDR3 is TGTGCCTGGAGCGCAGGGACAGGCTATAATCAGCCCCAGCATTTT. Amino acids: CAWSAGTGYNQPQHF.

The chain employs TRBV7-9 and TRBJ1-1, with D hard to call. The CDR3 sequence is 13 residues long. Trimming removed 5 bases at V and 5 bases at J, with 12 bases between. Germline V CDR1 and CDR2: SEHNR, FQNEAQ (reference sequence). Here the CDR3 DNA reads TGTGCCAGCAGCCCTAGTATGAGGACTGAAGCTTTCTTT. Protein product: CASSPSMRTEAFF.

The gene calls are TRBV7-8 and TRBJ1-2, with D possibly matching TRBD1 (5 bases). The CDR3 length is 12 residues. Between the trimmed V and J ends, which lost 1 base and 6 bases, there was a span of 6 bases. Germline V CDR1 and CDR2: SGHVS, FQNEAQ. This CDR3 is CASSLVGDGYTF. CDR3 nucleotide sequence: TGTGCCAGCAGCTTAGTAGGGGATGGCTACACCTTC.

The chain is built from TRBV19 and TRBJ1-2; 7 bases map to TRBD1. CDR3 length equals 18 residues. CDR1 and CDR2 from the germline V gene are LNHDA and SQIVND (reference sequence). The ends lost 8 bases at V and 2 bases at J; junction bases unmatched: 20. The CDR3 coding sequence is TGTGCCAGTTGGGGCCGGGGCGACAGGGCCCGGGGGAACTATGGCTACACCTTC. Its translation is CASWGRGDRARGNYGYTF.

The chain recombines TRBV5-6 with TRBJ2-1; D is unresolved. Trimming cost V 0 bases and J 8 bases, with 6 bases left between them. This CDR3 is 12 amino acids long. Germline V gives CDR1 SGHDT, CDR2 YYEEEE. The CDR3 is CASSLGQYEQFF. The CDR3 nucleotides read TGTGCCAGCAGCTTGGGCCAGTATGAGCAGTTCTTC. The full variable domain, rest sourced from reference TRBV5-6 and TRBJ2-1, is DAGVTQSPTHLIKTRGQQVTLRCSPKSGHDTVSWYQQALGQGPQFIFQYYEEEERQRGNFPDRFSGHQFPNYSSELNVNALLLGDSALYLCASSLGQYEQFFGPGTRLTVL.